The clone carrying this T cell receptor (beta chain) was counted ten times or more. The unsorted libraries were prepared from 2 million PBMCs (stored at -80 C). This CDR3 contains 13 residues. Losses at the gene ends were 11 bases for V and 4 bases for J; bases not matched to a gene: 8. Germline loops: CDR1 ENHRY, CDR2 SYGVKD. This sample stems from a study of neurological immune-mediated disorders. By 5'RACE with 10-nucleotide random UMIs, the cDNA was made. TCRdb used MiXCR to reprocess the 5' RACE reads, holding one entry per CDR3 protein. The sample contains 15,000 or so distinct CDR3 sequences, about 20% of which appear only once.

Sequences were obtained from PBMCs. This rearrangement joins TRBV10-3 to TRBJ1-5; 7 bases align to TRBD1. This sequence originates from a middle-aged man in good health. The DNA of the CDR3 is TGTGCCGCCCGACAGGGTCCTAATCAGCCCCAGCATTTT. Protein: CAARQGPNQPQHF.